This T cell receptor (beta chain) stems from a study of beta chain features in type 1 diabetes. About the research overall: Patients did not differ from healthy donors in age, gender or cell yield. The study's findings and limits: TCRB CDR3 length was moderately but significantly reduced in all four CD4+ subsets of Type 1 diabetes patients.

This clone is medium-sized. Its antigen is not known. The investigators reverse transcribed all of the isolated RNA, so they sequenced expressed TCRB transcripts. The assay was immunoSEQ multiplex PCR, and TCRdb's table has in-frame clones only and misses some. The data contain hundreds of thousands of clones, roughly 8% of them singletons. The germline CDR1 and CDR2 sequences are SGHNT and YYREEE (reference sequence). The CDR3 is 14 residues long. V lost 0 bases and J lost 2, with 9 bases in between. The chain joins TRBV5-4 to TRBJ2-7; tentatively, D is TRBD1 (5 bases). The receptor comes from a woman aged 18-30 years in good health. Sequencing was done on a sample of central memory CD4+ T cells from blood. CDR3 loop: CASSLDAGPYEQYF. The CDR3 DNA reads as TGTGCCAGCAGCTTGGACGCAGGGCCCTACGAGCAGTACTTC.